Shown below are 32 T cell receptor beta chains from a single sample sequenced in a study of monozygotic twins with inflammatory bowel disease. TCRdb reprocessed the 5' RACE reads and keeps a single row for each CDR3 protein, giving no DNA. This sample's table has fewer than 150,000 distinct CDR3 sequences. The specimen sequenced was blood. The receptor set was obtained from a human donor with ulcerative colitis or Crohn's disease, or a healthy co-twin of an affected twin (not recorded which).

This chain connects TRBV7-2 to TRBJ2-3; the D call of TRBD1 rests on TCRdb alone, since no DNA is present to check it. This CDR3 comprises 15 residues. Germline V gene lookup returns CDR1 SGHTA and CDR2 FQGNSA. This CDR3 is CASSLAGGSTDTQYF.

V gene TRBV7-2 combines with J gene TRBJ2-2; TCRdb outputs TRBD2, but without DNA this stays unchecked. CDR1 is SGHTA and CDR2 is FQGNSA in the germline V gene. This CDR3 is 14 amino acids long. The CDR3 reads CASSLGLATGELFF.

This rearrangement joins TRBV6-5 to TRBJ2-3; TCRdb designates TRBD2, a call that cannot be tested without DNA. The CDR3 totals 17 residues. Germline values: CDR1 MNHEY, CDR2 SVGAGI. CDR3 residues: CASSYSRTSGSTDTQYF.

This rearrangement joins TRBV5-1 to TRBJ2-7; the D call from TCRdb, TRBD1, cannot be confirmed without DNA. This CDR3 region has 16 residues. Germline CDR1 reads SGHRS; CDR2 reads YFSETQ. The CDR3 sequence: CASSLVPTGAAYEQYF.

The chain combines TRBV5-1 with TRBJ1-2; the D gene TCRdb calls, TRBD1, cannot be checked with no DNA. Germline V CDR1 and CDR2: SGHRS, YFSETQ. This CDR3 is 16 amino acids long. The CDR3 spells CASSNSGTGLVYGYTF.

V and J are TRBV18 and TRBJ1-6. Germline V lookup: CDR1 KGHSH, CDR2 LQKENI. This CDR3 has 15 amino acids. The CDR3 here is CASSPEYTNNSPLHF.

CDR3 residues: CASSLGAGLEQYF. The chain combines TRBV7-9 with TRBJ2-7; without DNA, the TCRdb call of TRBD1 cannot be checked. Germline loops: CDR1 SEHNR, CDR2 FQNEAQ (reference sequence). This CDR3 contains 13 residues.

The chain combines TRBV28 with TRBJ1-2; TCRdb calls TRBD1, which cannot be checked without DNA. The CDR3 is 15 amino acids. CDR1 MDHEN and CDR2 SYDVKM come from the germline V gene. The CDR3 sequence is CASSLSGTGGKDYTF.

The chain is built from TRBV9 and TRBJ2-3; checking the TCRdb D call of TRBD2 is not possible without DNA. The CDR3 has 15 residues. The germline CDR1 and CDR2 sequences are SGDLS and YYNGEE. Here the CDR3 reads CASSAPGLLKNTQYF.

The rearrangement uses TRBV20-1 and TRBJ1-5. Per germline, CDR1 DFQATT and CDR2 SNEGSKA (reference sequence). The CDR3 covers 14 residues. The CDR3 reads CSVPSSKSNQPQHF.

CDR3: CASSPSGGQGNEQFF. The chain joins TRBV5-1 to TRBJ2-1; the D call from TCRdb, TRBD1, cannot be confirmed without DNA. From germline, CDR1 is SGHRS and CDR2 YFSETQ. The CDR3 runs 15 residues.

The chain combines TRBV11-2 with TRBJ2-3; TCRdb's D call of TRBD1 is untestable without DNA. This CDR3 has 15 amino acids. The germline CDR1 and CDR2 sequences are SGHAT and FQNNGV. Here the CDR3 reads CASSGDTVSADTQYF.

The chain couples TRBV7-3 to TRBJ1-6; the D call from TCRdb, TRBD1, cannot be confirmed without DNA. Germline CDR1 and CDR2: SGHTA and FQGTGA. The CDR3 consists of 17 residues. This CDR3 reads CASSRYATVSENSPLHF.

The chain is built from TRBV4-3 and TRBJ2-7. This CDR3 contains 13 residues. Germline V gene data show CDR1 as LGHNA and CDR2 as YSLEER. CDR3 amino acids: CASSQVTEYEQYF.

The rearrangement joins TRBV6-2 or TRBV6-3 to TRBJ2-7; the D call of TRBD1 rests on TCRdb alone, since no DNA is present to check it. The germline V gene encodes CDR1 MNHEY and CDR2 SVGEGT. The length of the CDR3 is 16 residues. The CDR3 spells CASSYPNLGQTYEQYF.

The rearrangement uses TRBV12-3 or TRBV12-4 and TRBJ2-6; TCRdb's D gene call, TRBD2, goes unchecked for lack of DNA. The CDR3 covers 20 residues. The CDR3 is CASSLGLGGVPFSGANVLTF.

The chain couples TRBV11-2 to TRBJ2-7; the D call from TCRdb, TRBD1, cannot be confirmed without DNA. The length of the CDR3 is 17 residues. CDR1 and CDR2 from the germline V gene are SGHAT and FQNNGV. This CDR3 is CASSPSWVGQGGTEQYF.

V gene TRBV12-3 or TRBV12-4 combines with J gene TRBJ1-1. The CDR3 length is 11 residues. CDR3 residues: CASSSLGEAFF.

CDR3 protein: CASRADRGRDTEAFF. The chain joins TRBV5-4 to TRBJ1-1; absent DNA, TCRdb's TRBD1 call cannot be checked. Germline values: CDR1 SGHNT, CDR2 YYREEE (reference sequence). The CDR3 is made up of 15 amino acids.

J is TRBJ1-1 and V is TRBV7-6; the TCRdb call, TRBD1, lacks DNA for checking. The V gene's germline CDR1 is SGHVS and CDR2 FNYEAQ. The CDR3 is 15 amino acids. The CDR3 region is CASSLVDRGNTEAFF. Based on the CDR3 plus reference TRBV7-6 and TRBJ1-1, the full variable domain is GAGVSQSPRYKVTKRGQDVALRCDPISGHVSLYWYRQALGQGPEFLTYFNYEAQQDKSGLPNDRFSAERPEGSISTLTIQRTEQRDSAMYRCASSLVDRGNTEAFFGQGTRLTVV.

V is TRBV5-1 and J is TRBJ1-2; TCRdb reports TRBD1, a call that lacks DNA to check it against. CDR1 SGHRS and CDR2 YFSETQ come from the germline V gene. The CDR3 has 15 amino acids. The CDR3 reads CASSGGQGANYGYTF.

The rearrangement joins TRBV5-5 to TRBJ2-2. Germline V CDR1 and CDR2: SGHKS, YYEKEE (reference sequence). The CDR3 runs 16 residues. The CDR3 here is CASSSQGAANTGELFF.

The rearrangement links TRBV28 to TRBJ2-5; TCRdb's D call, TRBD1, is unchecked because there is no DNA. The CDR3 spans 16 residues. Germline lookup yields CDR1 MDHEN and CDR2 SYDVKM. The CDR3: CASSFNPDRAQETQYF. Looking up the rest from reference TRBV28 and TRBJ2-5 gives the full variable domain: DVKVTQSSRYLVKRTGEKVFLECVQDMDHENMFWYRQDPGLGLRLIYFSYDVKMKEKGDIPEGYSVSREKKERFSLILESASTNQTSMYLCASSFNPDRAQETQYFGPGTRLLVL.

The rearrangement joins TRBV15 to TRBJ2-1; without DNA, the TCRdb call of TRBD1 cannot be checked. This CDR3 has 14 residues. Germline V gene lookup returns CDR1 LNHNV and CDR2 YYDKDF (reference sequence). CDR3 sequence reads: CATSRDRGRDEQFF.

The rearrangement links TRBV13 to TRBJ2-7; TCRdb names TRBD1, which stays unverified in the absence of DNA. Germline CDR1 and CDR2: PRHDT and FYEKMQ (reference sequence). This CDR3 comprises 13 residues. The CDR3 protein is CASKDTTSYEQYF.

The rearrangement uses TRBV7-2 and TRBJ2-7; without DNA, the TCRdb call of TRBD1 cannot be checked. CDR1 and CDR2 (germline): SGHTA, FQGNSA. The CDR3 contains 15 residues. CDR3 region: CASSPRMDISYEQYF.

V usage is TRBV19 and J usage is TRBJ2-7; the TCRdb call, TRBD1, lacks DNA for checking. The germline V gene encodes CDR1 LNHDA and CDR2 SQIVND (reference sequence). The CDR3 spans 14 residues. The CDR3 reads CASTQRTGGDEQYF.

The chain links TRBV6-1 to TRBJ2-7; the TCRdb D gene call, TRBD2, has no DNA to confirm it. Germline V gene sequence: CDR1 MNHNS, CDR2 SASEGT. The CDR3 extends over 14 amino acids. The CDR3 reads CASSVRDWSYEQYF.

The chain is built from TRBV7-2 and TRBJ1-1; TCRdb picks TRBD1, but there is no DNA to check that call. CDR1 is SGHTA, CDR2 FQGNSA, per germline. This CDR3 spans 16 amino acids. This CDR3 is CASSLGITGGSTEAFF.

The chain employs TRBV7-2 and TRBJ1-4. Germline V gene data show CDR1 as SGHTA and CDR2 as FQGNSA. The CDR3 totals 15 residues. The CDR3 sequence is CASSLDRGVNEKLFF.

The rearrangement uses TRBV6-4 and TRBJ1-6. The length of the CDR3 is 14 residues. Germline V gene lookup returns CDR1 MRHNA and CDR2 SNTAGT. The CDR3 spells CASSSLYGDSPLHF.

V and J are TRBV7-3 and TRBJ2-3; TCRdb designates TRBD1, a call that cannot be tested without DNA. The CDR3 is 17 amino acids. Germline lookup yields CDR1 SGHTA and CDR2 FQGTGA. CDR3 protein: CASSSPGGSTSTDTQYF.